This T cell receptor beta chain came from a study of brain T cells in children with intractable seizures. Study conclusions and caveats: Pre-surgery blood may have been undersampled, hiding some clones. HCMV serostatus was not known, and viral specificity came from CDR3 similarity only.

To note about this clone: Antigen specificity is unknown.

The time point: blood from clinic visit 5 months post-surgery; TSC patient then seizure free. Surgery cases with the highest brain T cell transcript signatures were chosen for sequencing. Trimming shortened V by 4 bases and J by 5 bases, and 11 bases separated the two germline ends. The CDR3 contains 13 residues. The germline V gene encodes CDR1 SGHVS and CDR2 FNYEAQ. Assay used: immunoSEQ multiplex PCR; TCRdb lists only in-frame clones, some missing. The table shows about 340,000 clones, with 93% occurring only once. The genes are TRBV7-6 and TRBJ2-5; D call uncertain. The sample was peripheral blood, taken roughly 5 months after surgery. This TCR came from a boy younger than two with tuberous sclerosis and intractable seizures. The CDR3 protein is CASSSQPLETQYF. The CDR3 DNA is TGTGCCAGCAGCTCCCAGCCTCTTGAGACCCAGTACTTC. Complete variable domain (other parts from reference TRBV7-6 and TRBJ2-5): GAGVSQSPRYKVTKRGQDVALRCDPISGHVSLYWYRQALGQGPEFLTYFNYEAQQDKSGLPNDRFSAERPEGSISTLTIQRTEQRDSAMYRCASSSQPLETQYFGPGTRLLVL.